This TCR beta chain was identified during a study of cytomegalovirus exposure and HLA in healthy donors. General study results and limits: Roughly uniform depth of sequencing across donors was assumed in presence/absence analyses. One cluster of highly shared sequence variants probably arose as a sequencing artifact.

To note about this clone: The antigen is unknown.

The CDR3 spans 17 residues. Trimming removed 0 bases from V and 7 bases from J; junction bases left unmatched: 11. The V gene's germline CDR1 is SGHVS and CDR2 FQNEAQ. Vbeta (60) and Jbeta (13) primers were used in the PCR. Clones were sequenced by immunoSEQ multiplex PCR, and TCRdb holds only the in-frame ones, with some missing. The data contain approximately 130,000 clones, 70% to 80% of them seen just once; the ten biggest clones take up 2% to 3%. The sequencing sample was made of PBMCs. This TCR came from an older woman in good health and CMV-seropositive. The V call is TRBV7-8, the J call TRBJ1-5, with 8 bases that match TRBD1. The CDR3, as DNA: TGTGCCAGCAGCTTAGCGGGGGCAGGGGGCTTGGGACAGCCCCAGCATTTT. As protein: CASSLAGAGGLGQPQHF.